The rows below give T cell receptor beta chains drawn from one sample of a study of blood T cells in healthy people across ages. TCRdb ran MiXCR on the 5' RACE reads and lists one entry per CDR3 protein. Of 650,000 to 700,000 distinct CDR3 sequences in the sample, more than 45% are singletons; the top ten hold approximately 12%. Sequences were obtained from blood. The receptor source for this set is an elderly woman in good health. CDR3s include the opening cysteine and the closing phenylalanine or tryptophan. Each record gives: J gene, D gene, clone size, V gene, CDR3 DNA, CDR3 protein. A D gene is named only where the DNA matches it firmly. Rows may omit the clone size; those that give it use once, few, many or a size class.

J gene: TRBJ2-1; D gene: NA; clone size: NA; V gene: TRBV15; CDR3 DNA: TGTGCCACCAGCCGAGCGAGTGCAAACAATGAGCAGTTCTTC; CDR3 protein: CATSRASANNEQFF
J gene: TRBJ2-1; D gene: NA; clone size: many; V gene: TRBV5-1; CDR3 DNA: TGCGCCAGCAGCCCGAAAGGTTCGCAAGAGAGGTTACCCTACAATGAGCAGTTCTTC; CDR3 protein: CASSPKGSQERLPYNEQFF
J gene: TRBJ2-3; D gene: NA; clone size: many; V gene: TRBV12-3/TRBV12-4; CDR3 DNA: TGTGCCAGCAGGGTCTTTAGCACAGATACGCAGTATTTT; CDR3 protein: CASRVFSTDTQYF
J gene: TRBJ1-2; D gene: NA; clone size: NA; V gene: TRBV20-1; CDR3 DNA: TGCAGTGCTAGCTTGCAAAACTATGGCTACACCTTC; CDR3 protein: CSASLQNYGYTF
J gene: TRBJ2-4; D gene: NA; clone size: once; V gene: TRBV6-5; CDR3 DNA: TGTGCCAGCAGTTACTCAGACGTGGGCATTCAGTACTTC; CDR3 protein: CASSYSDVGIQYF
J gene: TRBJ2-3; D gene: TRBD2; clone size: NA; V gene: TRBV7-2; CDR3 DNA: TGTGCCAGCAGCTTAGTTGCCCAGCGGGGAGGAGGTACGCAGTATTTT; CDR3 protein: CASSLVAQRGGGTQYF
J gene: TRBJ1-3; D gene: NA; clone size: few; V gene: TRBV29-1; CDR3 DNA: TGCAGCGTTGTCGGCGGATCGGGCACCATATATTTT; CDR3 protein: CSVVGGSGTIYF
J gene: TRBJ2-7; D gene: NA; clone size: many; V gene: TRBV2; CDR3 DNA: TGTGCCAGCACTTGGACAGCCTCCTACGAGCAGTACTTC; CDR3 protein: CASTWTASYEQYF
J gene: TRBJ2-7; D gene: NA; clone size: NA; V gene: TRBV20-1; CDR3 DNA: TGCAGTGCTAAAGGGACCCCTACCGCCGAGCAGTACTTC; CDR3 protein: CSAKGTPTAEQYF
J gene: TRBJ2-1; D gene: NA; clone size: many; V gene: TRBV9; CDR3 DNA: TGTGCCAGCAGCGTAGACGGGGGTCGGCACAATGAGCAGTTCTTC; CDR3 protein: CASSVDGGRHNEQFF
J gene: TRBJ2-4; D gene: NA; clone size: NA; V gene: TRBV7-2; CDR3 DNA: TGTGCCAGCAGCTCCGGGCCCTCGGCCCAGTACTTC; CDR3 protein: CASSSGPSAQYF
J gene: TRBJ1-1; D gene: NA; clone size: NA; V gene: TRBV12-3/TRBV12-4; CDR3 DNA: TGTGCCAGCAGGCTGGGCGACAGTCCCACTGAAGCTTTCTTT; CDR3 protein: CASRLGDSPTEAFF
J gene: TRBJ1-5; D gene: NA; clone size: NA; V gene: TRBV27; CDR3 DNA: TGTGCCAGCAGTTTATTTGGCGGGGGGGCGGCAGATACGCAGCATTTT; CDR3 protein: CASSLFGGGAADTQHF
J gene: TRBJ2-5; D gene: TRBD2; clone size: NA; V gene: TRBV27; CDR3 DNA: TGTGCCAGCAGGCGGACTAGCGGGGGGATCCAGTACTTC; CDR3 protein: CASRRTSGGIQYF
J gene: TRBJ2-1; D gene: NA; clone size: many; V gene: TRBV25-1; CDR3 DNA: TGTGCCAGCAGTGAACACAAGGCGAATGAGCAGTTCTTC; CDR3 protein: CASSEHKANEQFF
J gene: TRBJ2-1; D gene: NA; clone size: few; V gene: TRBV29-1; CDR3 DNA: TGCAGCTCCCGGGGGTACAATGAGCAGTTCTTC; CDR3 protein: CSSRGYNEQFF
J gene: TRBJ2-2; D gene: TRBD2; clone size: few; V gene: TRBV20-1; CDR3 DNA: TGCAGTGCTAGCGGGAGGGCCGGCACCGGGGAGCTGTTTTTT; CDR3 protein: CSASGRAGTGELFF
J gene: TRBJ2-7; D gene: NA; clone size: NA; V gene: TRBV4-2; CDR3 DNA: TGTGCCAGCAGCCAAGGCCCTCGGGCCGAGCAGTACTTC; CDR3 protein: CASSQGPRAEQYF
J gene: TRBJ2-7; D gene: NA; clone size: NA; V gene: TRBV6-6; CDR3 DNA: TGTGCCAGCAGTTACGAGGATTCCCCTTTGTACGAGCAGTACTTC; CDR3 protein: CASSYEDSPLYEQYF
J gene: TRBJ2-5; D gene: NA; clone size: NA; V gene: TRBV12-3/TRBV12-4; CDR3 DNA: TGTGCCAGCAGTTTTGGGTCAGGTACTCGGGAGACCCAGTACTTC; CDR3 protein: CASSFGSGTRETQYF
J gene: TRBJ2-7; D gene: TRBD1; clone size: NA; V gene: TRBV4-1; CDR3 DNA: TGCGCCAGCAGCCACGATGCACAGGGGGCCAGACACGAGCAGTACTTC; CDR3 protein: CASSHDAQGARHEQYF
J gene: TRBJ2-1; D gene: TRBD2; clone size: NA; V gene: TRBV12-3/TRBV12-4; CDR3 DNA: TGTGCCAGCAGCACCACAGGGACCCTAGCGGGAGAGTCCTACAATGAGCAGTTCTTC; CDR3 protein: CASSTTGTLAGESYNEQFF
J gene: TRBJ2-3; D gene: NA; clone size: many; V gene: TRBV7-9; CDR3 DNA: TGTGCCAGCAGCTTAATGGCGGGGGCTGGAGATACGCAGTATTTT; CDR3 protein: CASSLMAGAGDTQYF
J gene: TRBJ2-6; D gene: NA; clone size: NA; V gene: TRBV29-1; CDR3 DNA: TGCAGCGTTTGGGACGGACTCTCTGGGGCCAACGTCCTGACTTTC; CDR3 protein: CSVWDGLSGANVLTF
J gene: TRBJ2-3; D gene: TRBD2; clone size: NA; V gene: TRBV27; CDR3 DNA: TGTGCCAGCAGTTTGTGGCGGGAGGCCCCAGATACGCAGTATTTT; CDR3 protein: CASSLWREAPDTQYF
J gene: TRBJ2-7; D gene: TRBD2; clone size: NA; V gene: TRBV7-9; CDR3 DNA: TGTGCGGGAGGGCTAGCGGTCGATTCGGGTACCCTGTACTTC; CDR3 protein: CAGGLAVDSGTLYF
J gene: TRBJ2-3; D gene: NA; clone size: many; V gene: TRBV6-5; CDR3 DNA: TGTGCCAGCAGTGCAACCCTTACAGATACGCAGTATTTT; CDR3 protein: CASSATLTDTQYF
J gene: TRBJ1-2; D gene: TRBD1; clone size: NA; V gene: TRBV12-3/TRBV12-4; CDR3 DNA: TGTGCCAGCAGTGTCCCGGGACAGGGGCCCAACTATGGCTACACCTTC; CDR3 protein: CASSVPGQGPNYGYTF
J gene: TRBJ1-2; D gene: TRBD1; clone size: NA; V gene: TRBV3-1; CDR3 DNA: TGTGCCAGCAGCCGCATCTCCGGGACAGGGTCCACCCTCTTCTATGGCTACACCTTC; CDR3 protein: CASSRISGTGSTLFYGYTF
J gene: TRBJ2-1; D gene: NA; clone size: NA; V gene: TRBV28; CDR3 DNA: TGTGCCAGCAACTCCCCCCGACACAATGAGCAGTTCTTC; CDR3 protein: CASNSPRHNEQFF
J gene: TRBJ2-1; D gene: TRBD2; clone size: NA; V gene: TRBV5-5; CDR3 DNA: TGTGCCAGCAGCTTGGGGATCAGCGGGGGGTGGAGCTATGAGCAGTTCTTC; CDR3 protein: CASSLGISGGWSYEQFF
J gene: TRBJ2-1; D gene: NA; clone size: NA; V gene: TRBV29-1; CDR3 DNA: TGCAGCGCTATGGGACGTAACAATGAGCAGTTCTTC; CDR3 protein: CSAMGRNNEQFF
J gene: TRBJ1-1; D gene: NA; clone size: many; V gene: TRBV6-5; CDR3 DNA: TGTGCCAGCAGTTACGGCGTTCGGACTGAAGCTTTCTTT; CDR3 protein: CASSYGVRTEAFF
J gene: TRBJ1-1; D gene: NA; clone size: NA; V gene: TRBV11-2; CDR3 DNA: TGTGCCAGTGCTCTGACCCCGAACACTGAAGCTTTCTTT; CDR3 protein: CASALTPNTEAFF
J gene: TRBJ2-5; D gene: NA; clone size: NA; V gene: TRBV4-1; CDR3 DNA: TGCGCCAGCAGCCTTAGACAGGCTATACAAGAGACCCAGTACTTC; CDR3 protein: CASSLRQAIQETQYF
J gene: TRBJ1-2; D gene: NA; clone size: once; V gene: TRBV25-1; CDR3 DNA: TGTGCCAGCAGTGAACGGAGAGAGGGATTGGATGGCTACACCTTC; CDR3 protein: CASSERREGLDGYTF
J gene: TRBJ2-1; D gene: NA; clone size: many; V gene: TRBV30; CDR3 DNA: TGTGCCTGGAGTGTCGGGTATGCCAATGAGCAGTTCTTC; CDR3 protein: CAWSVGYANEQFF
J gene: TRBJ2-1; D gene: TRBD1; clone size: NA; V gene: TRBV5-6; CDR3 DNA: TGTGCCAGCAGCTCAGGGACAGCCTTCAGTGAGCAGTTCTTC; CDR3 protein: CASSSGTAFSEQFF
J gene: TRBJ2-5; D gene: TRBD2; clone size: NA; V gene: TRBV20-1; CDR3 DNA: TGCAGTGCTAGAGATGGGCGGGGGGATGAGACCCAGTACTTC; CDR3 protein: CSARDGRGDETQYF
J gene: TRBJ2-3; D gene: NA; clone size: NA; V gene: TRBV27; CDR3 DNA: TGTGCCAGCAGTGTCCGGGGCCGTGGTGTCGCAGATACGCAGTATTTT; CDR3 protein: CASSVRGRGVADTQYF
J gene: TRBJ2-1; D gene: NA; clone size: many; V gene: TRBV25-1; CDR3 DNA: TGTGCCAGCAGTGGGGTCGTAAGGTACAATGAGCAGTTCTTC; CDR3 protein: CASSGVVRYNEQFF
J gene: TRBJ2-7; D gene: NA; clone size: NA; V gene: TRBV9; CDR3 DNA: TGTGCCAGCAGCGTAGAGTCTCGGCAGATCTACGAGCAGTACTTC; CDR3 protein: CASSVESRQIYEQYF
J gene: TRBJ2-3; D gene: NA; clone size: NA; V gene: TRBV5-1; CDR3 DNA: TGTGCCAGCAGAAGGGACTCCAGCACAGATACGCAGTATTTT; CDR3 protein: CASRRDSSTDTQYF
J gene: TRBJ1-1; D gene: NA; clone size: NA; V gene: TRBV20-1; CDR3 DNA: TGCAGTGCTAGAGATCCCAGGGGGAACACTGAAGCTTTCTTT; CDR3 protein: CSARDPRGNTEAFF
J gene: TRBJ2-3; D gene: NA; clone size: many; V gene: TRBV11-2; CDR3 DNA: TGTGCCAGCAGACTTACAGGGTCAGATACGCAGTATTTT; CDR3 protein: CASRLTGSDTQYF